Listed here are 9 T cell receptor beta chains from one sample, sequenced in a study of T cells after yellow fever vaccination. TCRdb itself ran the 5' RACE reads through MiXCR, one entry per CDR3 protein. This sample carries 250,000 to 350,000 distinct CDR3 sequences, approximately 4.5% of them seen once, and the ten largest clones take approximately 19%. The source material was PBMCs, sampled 15 days after the yellow fever booster vaccination. The source of these receptors is a man aged 18 to 29 who received the YFV17D yellow fever vaccine.

This clonotype appeared a few times. The genes are TRBV18 and TRBJ2-7; tentative D call: TRBD2 (6 bases). Trimming took off 4 bases at V and 7 bases at J, with 14 bases between the two ends. The CDR3 has 13 amino acids. Germline assignment: CDR1 KGHSH and CDR2 LQKENI. The CDR3 sequence: CASSLSREREQYF. The CDR3 bases are TGTGCCAGCTCACTTAGCCGGGAGAGGGAGCAGTACTTC.

The sample holds a few counts of this clonotype. V is TRBV7-2 and J is TRBJ2-7, with D possibly matching TRBD2 (6 bases). This CDR3 is 15 amino acids long. The V gene's germline CDR1 is SGHTA and CDR2 FQGNSA. V was clipped by 5 bases and J by 3 bases, with 17 bases between them. CDR3 residues: CASSSGLEGRYEQYF. The CDR3 DNA is TGTGCCAGCAGCAGCGGATTGGAGGGGCGCTACGAGCAGTACTTC.

The genes are TRBV18 and TRBJ2-5, with 7 bases lining up with TRBD1. The CDR3 is made up of 14 amino acids. Germline CDR1 KGHSH, CDR2 LQKENI. The trim removed 2 bases at V and 3 bases at J, leaving 3 bases unmatched. The CDR3 loop reads CASSPGTEEETQYF. As DNA, the CDR3 is TGTGCCAGCTCACCAGGGACAGAAGAAGAGACCCAGTACTTC.

This clonotype was seen repeatedly, ten times or more. CDR3 nucleotide sequence: TGTGCCAGCAGCTTGGATCCGGGGGGGACCTACGAGCAGTACTTC. Encoded protein: CASSLDPGGTYEQYF. This chain links TRBV5-5 with TRBJ2-7, with 8 bases lining up with TRBD2. The CDR3 covers 15 residues. Germline V gene sequence: CDR1 SGHKS, CDR2 YYEKEE (reference sequence). J gave up 2 bases and V 0 bases, and 4 bases lay outside the gene matches.

The sample holds a few counts of this clonotype. The chain joins TRBV10-3 to TRBJ2-5, with TRBD2 as a possible D gene (5 bases). The ends were cut back, 6 bases at V and 0 bases at J, with 11 bases in the middle. Germline CDR1 and CDR2: ENHRY and SYGVKD. CDR3 size: 14 residues. The CDR3 DNA reads TGTGCCATCAGCGAGAGGGCTAACCAAGAGACCCAGTACTTC. It is translated as CAISERANQETQYF.

J is TRBJ2-3 and V is TRBV5-1; a weak D match, TRBD2 (6 bases). Trimming shortened V by 7 bases and J by 2 bases, and 17 bases separated the two germline ends. The CDR3 contains 15 residues. Germline V gene sequence: CDR1 SGHRS, CDR2 YFSETQ. The CDR3 spells CASAPGLLNTDTQYF. The CDR3 nucleotides read TGCGCCAGCGCCCCGGGACTTTTAAACACAGATACGCAGTATTTT.

The chain recombines TRBV4-2 with TRBJ2-1; D is possibly TRBD2 (6 bases). The V gene's germline CDR1 is LGHNA and CDR2 YNFKEQ. The CDR3 totals 15 residues. Trimming took 1 base from V and 9 from J, leaving 16 bases between them. CDR3 sequence reads: CASSQGIAATSEQFF. The CDR3 nucleotides are TGTGCCAGCAGCCAAGGGATAGCGGCGACATCTGAGCAGTTCTTC.

The chain is built from TRBV10-3 and TRBJ1-1, with D perhaps TRBD1 (6 bases). The CDR3 has 14 amino acids. Germline CDR1 and CDR2: ENHRY and SYGVKD. Trimming removed 7 bases at V and 3 bases at J, with 15 bases between. The CDR3 bases are TGTGCCATCATAGGGGAGGGGGTCGACACTGAAGCTTTCTTT. As protein: CAIIGEGVDTEAFF.

The rearrangement links TRBV20-1 to TRBJ1-1, with D tentatively TRBD1 (5 bases). The CDR3 spans 14 residues. Germline values: CDR1 DFQATT, CDR2 SNEGSKA (reference sequence). The V end was cut by 1 base, the J end by 6 bases, with 15 bases between. The CDR3 nucleotides are TGCAGTGCTAGAGCACACTCAGGGTCAGCTGAAGCTTTCTTT. It yields the protein CSARAHSGSAEAFF.